The rows below give T cell receptor beta chains drawn from one sample of a study of blood T cell repertoires in COVID-19. Sequencing was performed with immunoSEQ multiplex PCR; in TCRdb, only in-frame clones are kept and a portion is missing. Of some 200,000 clones listed, roughly four fifths are singletons. The sample consisted of peripheral blood. Receptor source: a woman in her 70s with COVID-19, enrolled during active disease. Both conserved end residues are part of each CDR3. A D gene is named only where the DNA matches it firmly. Size values are once, few and many counts, or a class for expanded clones, and some rows have none.

size | J | D | V | CDR3 | DNA
- | TRBJ1-5 | - | TRBV7-2 | CASSYSGNQPQHF | TGTGCCAGCAGCTACTCAGGGAATCAGCCCCAGCATTTT
- | TRBJ2-1 | TRBD2 | TRBV6-5 | CASSSEREGSGNEQFF | TGTGCCAGCAGTTCAGAGCGGGAGGGCTCGGGCAATGAGCAGTTCTTC
once | TRBJ2-2 | - | TRBV7-8 | CASSLMQAGGELFF | TGTGCCAGCAGCTTAATGCAGGCGGGCGGGGAGCTGTTTTTT
- | TRBJ1-6 | - | TRBV5-6 | CASSLRDSSYNSPLHF | TGTGCCAGCAGCTTGAGAGACAGCTCCTATAATTCACCCCTCCACTTT
- | TRBJ1-6 | TRBD1 | TRBV5-1 | CASSLAGTGLPLHF | TGCGCCAGCAGCTTGGCCGGGACAGGACTACCCCTCCACTTT
- | TRBJ2-2 | TRBD1 | TRBV4-3 | CASSQDNPGGTGELFF | TGCGCCAGCAGCCAAGATAACCCAGGGGGAACCGGGGAGCTGTTTTTT
- | TRBJ1-2 | - | TRBV11-2 | CASSWTDLNTF | TGTGCCAGCAGCTGGACAGACCTGAACACCTTC
- | TRBJ2-1 | TRBD1 | TRBV18 | CASSKDRVGGNEQFF | TGTGCCAGCTCCAAGGACAGGGTAGGAGGCAATGAGCAGTTCTTC
- | TRBJ1-2 | - | TRBV28 | CATYSPGYGYTF | TGTGCCACCTACTCGCCCGGCTATGGCTACACCTTC
- | TRBJ2-3 | TRBD2 | TRBV7-9 | CASSSVTGGPDTQYF | TGTGCCAGCAGCTCTGTAACGGGGGGGCCAGATACGCAGTATTTT
- | TRBJ2-7 | - | TRBV6-6 | CASSYQRSYEQYF | TGTGCCAGCAGTTACCAGCGAAGCTACGAGCAGTACTTC
- | TRBJ1-2 | - | TRBV4-1 | CASSLQDPGDYGYTF | TGCGCCAGCAGCCTACAGGACCCAGGAGACTATGGCTACACCTTC
- | TRBJ2-3 | TRBD2 | TRBV29-1 | CSAGAAGGSTDTQYF | TGCAGCGCCGGAGCGGCGGGAGGGAGCACAGATACGCAGTATTTT
- | TRBJ2-2 | TRBD1 | TRBV12-5 | CASGLRQGARNTGELFF | TGTGCTAGTGGTTTGAGGCAGGGGGCAAGGAACACCGGGGAGCTGTTTTTT
- | TRBJ1-2 | TRBD1 | TRBV29-1 | CSVGQGSYGYTF | TGCAGCGTTGGACAGGGTAGCTATGGCTACACCTTC
- | TRBJ1-1 | TRBD1 | TRBV5-8 | CASSIHAGGPAEAFF | TGTGCCAGCAGCATTCACGCAGGGGGCCCAGCTGAAGCTTTCTTT
- | TRBJ2-7 | - | TRBV7-2 | CASSLSRIYEQYF | TGTGCCAGCAGCCTATCTCGAATCTACGAGCAGTACTTC
- | TRBJ2-7 | TRBD2 | TRBV14 | CASSQGLVEVAGVLTHNSEQYF | TGTGCCAGCAGCCAGGGTCTAGTGGAGGTAGCGGGAGTACTCACCCATAACTCCGAGCAGTACTTC
- | TRBJ1-5 | - | TRBV30 | CAWSERLGRKHF | TGTGCCTGGAGTGAACGGTTGGGCCGCAAGCATTTT
- | TRBJ2-1 | TRBD2 | TRBV5-4 | CASSLGLAGVNEQFF | TGTGCCAGCAGCTTGGGGCTAGCGGGAGTAAATGAGCAGTTCTTC
- | TRBJ2-2 | - | TRBV10-3 | CAIRTVPGPGTGELFF | TGTGCCATCAGGACCGTCCCAGGACCGGGCACCGGGGAGCTGTTTTTC
- | TRBJ2-7 | - | TRBV5-1 | CASSVFSSYEQYF | TGCGCCAGCAGTGTCTTCAGCTCCTACGAGCAGTACTTC
- | TRBJ2-2 | - | TRBV6-5 | CASKRERFTGELFF | TGTGCCAGCAAACGGGAGCGGTTCACCGGGGAGCTGTTTTTT
- | TRBJ1-6 | TRBD1 | TRBV27 | CASSVGSRTGVTKPLHF | TGTGCCAGCAGTGTTGGATCTCGGACAGGGGTGACAAAACCCCTCCACTTT
- | TRBJ2-1 | TRBD1 | TRBV15 | CATNPGTGNEQFF | TGTGCCACAAACCCTGGGACAGGCAATGAGCAGTTCTTC
- | TRBJ2-2 | TRBD2 | TRBV28 | CASSPLSGRAQSGELFF | TGTGCCAGCAGTCCTCTTAGCGGGAGGGCCCAATCCGGGGAGCTGTTTTTT
- | TRBJ1-2 | - | TRBV25-1 | CASSESGDGYTF | TGTGCCAGCAGTGAATCAGGGGATGGCTACACCTTC
- | TRBJ2-1 | TRBD2 | TRBV7-2 | CASSPYSGRPNEQFF | TGTGCCAGCAGCCCTTATAGCGGGAGGCCCAATGAGCAGTTCTTC
- | TRBJ2-2 | TRBD2 | TRBV11-2 | CASSLLRGDTGELFF | TGTGCCAGCAGCTTATTACGGGGGGACACCGGGGAGCTGTTTTTT
- | TRBJ1-1 | TRBD1 | TRBV3-1/TRBV3-2 | CASSLGTVMNTEAFF | TGTGCCAGCAGCCTAGGGACAGTCATGAACACTGAAGCTTTCTTT
once | TRBJ1-4 | TRBD1 | TRBV5-1 | CASSLQGAHNEKLFF | TGCGCCAGCAGCTTGCAGGGGGCCCATAATGAAAAACTGTTTTTT
- | TRBJ1-2 | TRBD1 | TRBV28 | CASGRTGGSGYTF | TGTGCCAGCGGACGGACAGGGGGCTCTGGCTACACCTTC
- | TRBJ2-2 | - | TRBV18 | CASSPAGFTGELFF | TGTGCCAGCTCACCGGCAGGATTCACCGGGGAGCTGTTTTTT
- | TRBJ1-5 | TRBD1 | TRBV6-5 | CASTQTGTNQPQHF | TGTGCCAGCACGCAGACAGGGACAAATCAGCCCCAGCATTTT
- | TRBJ1-6 | - | TRBV6-5 | CASTPAGLGIGPLHF | TGTGCCAGCACCCCAGCGGGGTTAGGGATTGGACCCCTCCACTTT
- | TRBJ1-3 | - | TRBV5-6 | CASSSLGGAGNTIYF | TGTGCCAGCAGCTCCCTAGGGGGTGCTGGAAACACCATATATTTT
- | TRBJ1-2 | - | TRBV5-4 | CASSSDGGAYGYTF | TGTGCCAGCAGCTCCGATGGGGGGGCCTATGGCTACACCTTC
few | TRBJ2-6 | - | TRBV24-1 | CATSQASGANVLTF | TGTGCCACCAGCCAGGCCTCTGGGGCCAACGTCCTGACTTTC
- | TRBJ1-5 | - | TRBV28 | CASSRTFGGDSNQPQHF | TGTGCCAGCAGCCGAACATTCGGGGGAGATAGCAATCAGCCCCAGCATTTT
- | TRBJ2-4 | TRBD2 | TRBV27 | CASSGLAGEWGAKNIQYF | TGTGCCAGCAGTGGTCTAGCGGGAGAATGGGGGGCCAAAAACATTCAGTACTTC
- | TRBJ1-4 | - | TRBV19 | CASTIGSRDNEKLFF | TGTGCCAGTACCATAGGTTCCAGGGATAATGAAAAACTGTTTTTT